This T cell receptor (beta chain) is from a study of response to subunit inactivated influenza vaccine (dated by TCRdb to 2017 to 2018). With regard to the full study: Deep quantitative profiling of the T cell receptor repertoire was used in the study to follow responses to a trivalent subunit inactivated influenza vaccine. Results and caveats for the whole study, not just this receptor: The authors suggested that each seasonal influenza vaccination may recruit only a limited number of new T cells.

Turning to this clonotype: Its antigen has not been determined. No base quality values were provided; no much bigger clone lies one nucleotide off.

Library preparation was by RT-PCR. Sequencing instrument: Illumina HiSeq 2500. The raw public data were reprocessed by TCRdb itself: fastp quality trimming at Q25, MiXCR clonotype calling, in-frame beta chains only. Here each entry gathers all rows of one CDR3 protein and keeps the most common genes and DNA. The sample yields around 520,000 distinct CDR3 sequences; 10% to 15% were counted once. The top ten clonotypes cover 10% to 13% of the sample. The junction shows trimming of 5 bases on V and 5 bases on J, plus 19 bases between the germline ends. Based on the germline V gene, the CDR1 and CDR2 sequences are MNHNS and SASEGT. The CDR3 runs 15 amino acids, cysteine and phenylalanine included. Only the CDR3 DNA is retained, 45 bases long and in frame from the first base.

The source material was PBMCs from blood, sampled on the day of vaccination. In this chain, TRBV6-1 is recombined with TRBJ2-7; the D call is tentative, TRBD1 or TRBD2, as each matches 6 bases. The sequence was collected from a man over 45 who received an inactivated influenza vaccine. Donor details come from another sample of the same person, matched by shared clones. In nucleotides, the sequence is TGTGCCAGCAGTCCCGGGGGCAGGGTATGGAACGAGCAGTACTTC. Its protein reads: CASSPGGRVWNEQYF.